Listed here are 23 T cell receptor beta chains from one sample, sequenced in a study of post-analysis software for immune sequencing data (dated by TCRdb to the mid-2010s). The study at large found these results: Several TRBV segments, including TRBV5-6, TRBV5-1 and TRBV20-1, were significantly more frequent in patients than controls.

These receptors lack a known antigen. The library was obtained by PCR. The reads were generated on an Illumina HiSeq 2500. To reduce PCR and sequencing biases, unique molecular identifiers were built into the TCR beta cDNA libraries. TCRdb applied fastp at Q25 and MiXCR to the public reads, then kept only in-frame beta chains. Every entry covers one CDR3 protein and lists the most common genes and DNA from its rows. The sample table contains about 500,000 distinct CDR3 sequences; only one count was recorded for around 40% of them. The top ten clones comprise around 10% of the sample. The sequenced sample was blood. Receptors originate from a girl between 10 and 17 years old with multiple sclerosis.

This clonotype has only a few counts. This chain joins TRBV3-1 and TRBJ2-5; TRBD2 matches 8 bases. The end of the DNA is better explained by TRBJ2-7, so the J call may be wrong. In germline, CDR1 is LGHDT, CDR2 YNNKEL (reference sequence). CDR3 length: 14 amino acids. The DNA for the CDR3 is TGTGCCAGCAGCCATGGGACTAGATTCGGCGAGCAGTACTTC. It codes for CASSHGTRFGEQYF.

A few counts support this clonotype. The chain recombines TRBV12-3 or TRBV12-4 with TRBJ2-7; D is ambiguous. The CDR3 sequence is 12 residues long. With 4 bases removed from V and 4 bases from J, the gap between germline ends came to 8 bases. CDR3 coding DNA: TGTGCCAGCAGTTCGCCGAATTACGAGCAGTACTTC. This translates into CASSSPNYEQYF.

The chain joins TRBV27 to TRBJ2-7; TRBD1 matches 7 bases. The trim removed 0 bases at V and 2 bases at J, leaving 4 bases unmatched. Germline CDR1 and CDR2: MNHEY and SMNVEV (reference sequence). The CDR3 totals 15 residues. CDR3 residues: CASSLSWTGTYEQYF. CDR3 nucleotides: TGTGCCAGCAGTTTATCGTGGACAGGTACCTACGAGCAGTACTTC.

This clonotype was seen a handful of times. The V and J genes are TRBV5-1 and TRBJ2-7; possibly TRBD1 for D (5 bases). The CDR3 is made up of 13 amino acids. V dropped 4 bases and J dropped 2 bases, with 10 bases sitting between them. CDR1 SGHRS and CDR2 YFSETQ come from the germline V gene. The CDR3 region has the DNA TGCGCCAGCAGCCCCAGGGCAACCTACGAGCAGTACTTC. This sequence encodes CASSPRATYEQYF.

The chain recombines TRBV7-3 with TRBJ1-1, with D tentatively TRBD1 (6 bases). The CDR3 has 15 residues. The V end was cut by 6 bases, the J end by 1 base, with 15 bases between. CDR1 SGHTA and CDR2 FQGTGA come from the germline V gene. In nucleotides, the CDR3 is TGTGCCAGCAGGCTGAACAGGGAAAGGAACACTGAAGCTTTCTTT. Translation gives CASRLNRERNTEAFF.

This chain connects TRBV6-1 to TRBJ2-7; no definite D call. The CDR3 is 10 residues long. Trimming removed 7 bases from V and 3 bases from J, with 4 bases in between. The germline CDR1 and CDR2 sequences are MNHNS and SASEGT. CDR3: CASKGYEQYF. The CDR3 DNA follows: TGTGCCAGCAAAGGCTACGAGCAGTACTTC.

At least ten counts were recorded for this clonotype. The chain joins TRBV7-2 to TRBJ1-5, with D perhaps matching TRBD1 (5 bases). Between the trimmed V and J ends, which lost 1 base and 6 bases, there was a span of 13 bases. From germline, CDR1 is SGHTA and CDR2 FQGNSA. The CDR3 runs 15 residues. The CDR3 loop is CASSLDLAGTQPQHF. As DNA, the CDR3 is TGTGCCAGCAGCTTAGATTTGGCAGGGACTCAGCCCCAGCATTTT.

The CDR3, as DNA: TGTGCCACCAGAGCCGAAACAGGGGATGGCTACACCTTC. This translates into CATRAETGDGYTF. The chain employs TRBV15 and TRBJ1-2, with 7 bases lining up with TRBD1. This CDR3 has 13 amino acids. The germline V gene encodes CDR1 LNHNV and CDR2 YYDKDF (reference sequence). V lost 6 bases and J lost 6; bases outside the gene matches: 7.

The chain has TRBV9 and TRBJ2-1; 13 nucleotides align to TRBD2. The CDR3 totals 20 residues. V shed 0 bases and J 1 base; nucleotides not matched to a gene: 10. Germline lookup yields CDR1 SGDLS and CDR2 YYNGEE. CDR3 amino acids: CASSVGLGLAGEGSYNEQFF. CDR3 bases: TGTGCCAGCAGCGTAGGTCTTGGACTAGCGGGAGAGGGGTCCTACAATGAGCAGTTCTTC.

This clonotype was picked up a small number of times. CDR3 in amino acids: CSAAWETQYF. The CDR3 region has the DNA TGCAGCGCCGCCTGGGAGACCCAGTACTTC. This chain uses TRBV29-1 with TRBJ2-7; D call uncertain. The closer fit of TRBJ2-5 to the DNA end suggests the J call may be wrong. CDR1 is SQVTM, CDR2 ANQGSEA, per germline. The CDR3 contains 10 residues.

J is TRBJ2-3 and V is TRBV20-1; 10 nucleotides line up with TRBD1. The trim removed 1 base at V and 4 bases at J, leaving 11 bases unmatched. The CDR3 spans 17 residues. CDR1 and CDR2 from the germline V gene are DFQATT and SNEGSKA (reference sequence). The DNA of the CDR3 is TGCAGTGCTAGAGGCCCTACCGGGACAGGGGTCCCAGATACGCAGTATTTT. Amino acid sequence: CSARGPTGTGVPDTQYF.

The chain couples TRBV7-8 to TRBJ2-7; D is possibly TRBD1 or TRBD2 (5 bases each). Germline loops: CDR1 SGHVS, CDR2 FQNEAQ. Deletions cut 2 bases from V and 4 bases from J, with 12 bases between. This CDR3 region has 14 residues. CDR3: CASSLYGTLYEQYF. The CDR3, as DNA: TGTGCCAGCAGCTTATATGGGACCCTATACGAGCAGTACTTC.

The genes are TRBV7-2 and TRBJ2-3; 7 bases line up with TRBD2. Per germline, CDR1 SGHTA and CDR2 FQGNSA. V trimming: 1 base; J trimming: 2 bases; junction bases outside the gene matches: 3. This CDR3 contains 15 residues. The CDR3, as DNA: TGTGCCAGCAGCTTAGGGCGGGGGTACACAGATACGCAGTATTTT. It yields the protein CASSLGRGYTDTQYF. The full variable domain, with the rest looked up from reference TRBV7-2 and TRBJ2-3, is GAGVSQSPSNKVTEKGKDVELRCDPISGHTALYWYRQSLGQGLEFLIYFQGNSAPDKSGLPSDRFSAERTGGSVSTLTIQRTQQEDSAVYLCASSLGRGYTDTQYFGPGTRLTVL.

This clonotype was counted only a few times. This chain uses TRBV7-9 with TRBJ2-1; the match to TRBD2 covers 10 bases. After removal of 8 bases from V and 6 bases from J, the junction contained 4 bases not matched to a gene. Germline V gene sequence: CDR1 SEHNR, CDR2 FQNEAQ (reference sequence). This CDR3 comprises 13 residues. The chain's CDR3 is CASEVAGGNEQFF. CDR3 sequence (DNA): TGTGCCAGCGAAGTAGCGGGAGGCAATGAGCAGTTCTTC.

V gene TRBV3-1 combines with J gene TRBJ2-7, with TRBD1 identical over 10 bases. This CDR3 comprises 15 residues. CDR1 LGHDT and CDR2 YNNKEL come from the germline V gene (reference sequence). V shed 5 bases, J shed 6 bases, and the junction held 10 bases outside the gene matches. Written as DNA, the CDR3 is TGTGCCAGCAGCACACCGGGACAGGGGAAGGGCGAGCAGTACTTC. Its protein is CASSTPGQGKGEQYF.

A remark on this clonotype: The germline gene is not matched at one end of the junction; a read error may be the cause. This chain joins TRBV20-1 and TRBJ2-7, with D possibly TRBD2 on 6 matching bases. The CDR3 is 11 residues long. Germline assignment: CDR1 DFQATT and CDR2 SNEGSKA (reference sequence). The CDR3 DNA sequence: TGCAGGGCTAGCGACGGGCACGAGCAGTACTTC. Protein: CRASDGHEQYF.

This chain uses TRBV5-1 with TRBJ2-5, with 10 positions matching TRBD2. The germline V gene has CDR1 SGHRS and CDR2 YFSETQ. CDR3 length: 15 residues. V trimming: 4 bases; J trimming: 4 bases; junction bases outside the gene matches: 7. CDR3 nucleotides: TGCGCCAGCAGCAATGTAGCGGGAGGACGAGAGACCCAGTACTTC. Translation gives CASSNVAGGRETQYF.

This chain connects TRBV5-1 to TRBJ2-4; the match to TRBD1 covers 10 bases. The CDR3 is 16 amino acids. Germline CDR1 is SGHRS and CDR2 is YFSETQ. Trimming cost V 4 bases and J 13 bases; bases outside gene matches: 17. CDR3: CASSTGQGEPLREQYF. The CDR3, as DNA: TGCGCCAGCAGCACCGGACAGGGGGAACCTCTCCGGGAGCAGTACTTC.

This chain uses TRBV12-3 or TRBV12-4 with TRBJ2-1; D uncertain. Trimming cost V 5 bases and J 5 bases, with 16 bases left between them. This CDR3 is 15 amino acids long. In DNA, the CDR3 is TGTGCCAGCAGTAGGAGCCGAGGTATAAACAATGAGCAGTTCTTC. Protein: CASSRSRGINNEQFF.

The chain uses TRBV2 and TRBJ2-5, with a tentative D call TRBD2 (6 bases). V was clipped by 3 bases and J by 1 base, with 9 bases between them. CDR1 and CDR2 from the germline V gene are SNHLY and FYNNEI. The CDR3 length is 14 residues. CDR3 sequence (DNA): TGTGCCAGCAGTGACGGAGGGGTCCAAGAGACCCAGTACTTC. Translating gives CASSDGGVQETQYF.

This rearrangement joins TRBV20-1 to TRBJ2-3, with 11 bases lining up with TRBD2. CDR1 DFQATT and CDR2 SNEGSKA come from the germline V gene (reference sequence). This CDR3 region has 14 residues. After removal of 5 bases from V and 5 bases from J, the junction contained 6 bases not matched to a gene. The CDR3 loop is CSASETSGEDTQYF. In DNA form, the CDR3 reads TGCAGTGCTTCGGAGACTAGCGGGGAAGATACGCAGTATTTT.

The chain recombines TRBV20-1 with TRBJ2-7, with 10 bases that match TRBD2. Per the germline V gene, CDR1 is DFQATT and CDR2 is SNEGSKA (reference sequence). The CDR3 totals 12 residues. The CDR3, as DNA: TGCAGCACTCTAGCGGGAGTTTACGAGCAGTACTTC. This codes for CSTLAGVYEQYF.

The chain uses TRBV5-1 and TRBJ2-5, with 9 bases matching TRBD2. The end of the DNA is better explained by TRBJ2-7, so the J call may be wrong. The germline V gene has CDR1 SGHRS and CDR2 YFSETQ. The CDR3 has 15 residues. The CDR3 DNA is TGCGCCAGCAGCTTGGCGGCGGGAGGGCTCTACGAGCAGTACTTC. Translation gives CASSLAAGGLYEQYF.